One sample yielded the 6 T cell receptor beta chains listed below, sequenced in a study of technical replicates of blood from a few donors. Here immunoSEQ multiplex PCR was the method, and the copy in TCRdb shows in-frame clones only, minus some. The data hold 99,000 or so clones, with 95% observed a single time. The sequenced sample was T cells isolated from PBMCs. The receptors shown here come from a human donor in good health.

The count of this clone is one. V and J are TRBV5-1 and TRBJ2-7, with 10 bases identical to TRBD2. CDR3 size: 15 residues. V was pared by 1 base and J by 3 bases, with 4 bases of the junction left unmatched. Germline lookup yields CDR1 SGHRS and CDR2 YFSETQ. In DNA form, the CDR3 reads TGCGCCAGCAGCTTGATTGGGACTAGCGACTACGAGCAGTACTTC. This translates into CASSLIGTSDYEQYF.

This chain joins TRBV2 and TRBJ2-7; a possible D gene is TRBD1 (6 bases). The germline CDR1 and CDR2 sequences are SNHLY and FYNNEI. Trimming took off 2 bases at V and 1 base at J, with 15 bases between the two ends. The CDR3 is made up of 16 amino acids. The chain's CDR3 is CASSERWTAFSYEQYF. The CDR3 nucleotides are TGTGCCAGCAGTGAACGGTGGACAGCATTTTCCTACGAGCAGTACTTC.

V and J are TRBV28 and TRBJ1-1, with D possibly matching TRBD1 (5 bases). The CDR3 contains 13 residues. Between the trimmed V and J ends, which lost 2 bases and 10 bases, there was a span of 14 bases. Germline lookup yields CDR1 MDHEN and CDR2 SYDVKM. CDR3 sequence reads: CASSLVGGGRAFF. The CDR3, as DNA: TGTGCCAGCAGTTTAGTGGGGGGGGGTCGAGCTTTCTTT.

The chain employs TRBV6-1 and TRBJ1-1; 10 bases match TRBD1. CDR3 size: 14 residues. In germline, CDR1 is MNHNS, CDR2 SASEGT. With 5 bases clipped from V and 7 bases from J, the junction kept 7 bases outside the gene matches. CDR3 sequence: CASSWDRGLVEAFF. CDR3 DNA sequence: TGTGCCAGCAGTTGGGACAGGGGTTTGGTTGAAGCTTTCTTT.

The J gene is TRBJ1-2, the V gene TRBV2; 7 positions agree with TRBD1. Trimming cost V 6 bases and J 4 bases; bases outside gene matches: 17. The germline gives CDR1 SNHLY, CDR2 FYNNEI. This CDR3 comprises 17 residues. This CDR3 reads CASRGGILRGQSYGYTF. The CDR3, as DNA: TGTGCCAGCAGAGGGGGGATCCTGCGGGGACAGAGCTATGGCTACACCTTC. The entire variable domain, with the rest obtained from reference TRBV2 and TRBJ1-2, is as follows: EPEVTQTPSHQVTQMGQEVILRCVPISNHLYFYWYRQILGQKVEFLVSFYNNEISEKSEIFDDQFSVERPDGSNFTLKIRSTKLEDSAMYFCASRGGILRGQSYGYTFGSGTRLTVV.

This sequence joins TRBV29-1 and TRBJ2-7; 9 bases agree with TRBD2. From germline, CDR1 is SQVTM and CDR2 ANQGSEA. Germline trimming cut 4 bases from V and 4 bases from J; bases unmatched to any gene: 11. This CDR3 has 15 residues. The CDR3 DNA follows: TGCAGCGTTGTGGGAGCTAGCGGGATCGAGTACGAGCAGTACTTC. It yields the protein CSVVGASGIEYEQYF.